This T cell receptor beta chain was obtained from a study of shared clonotypes between healthy human individuals. The study's findings and limits: Across a handful of donors, naive CD4 shared around 5.3%, naive CD8 under 4%, memory CD4 roughly 2.1%, memory CD8 0.4%.

The naive CD8 population came from CD45RO-negative cells selected for CCR7, without terminally differentiated effector memory CD45RA+ cells. Adults of Caucasian background living in Nashville, Tennessee made up all donors. Deep-level running was used for the assay. Once extracted for a subset, genomic DNA was divided evenly among several immunoSEQ plates. The repertoire was sequenced with immunoSEQ multiplex PCR; TCRdb's copy has only in-frame clones and lacks some. The sample lists around 600,000 clones; roughly 98% were seen once. Comments on this clone: Its antigen is not known. Compared with germline, one end of the junction differs, possibly owing to a read error.

This CDR3 is built from 15 residues. Germline V lookup: CDR1 WSHSY, CDR2 SAAADI. The TCR comes from a man aged 25 to 40 in good health. The sequenced material came from naive CD8+ T cells sorted from blood. The gene calls are TRBV10-2 and TRBJ2-1, with D maybe TRBD2 (5 bases). The CDR3 nucleotides are TGCGCCAGCACTGAGGGCTCCAGCTCCTACAATGAGCAGTTCTTC. It yields the protein CASTEGSSSYNEQFF.